Listed below are T cell receptor beta chains from one sample, sequenced in a study of blood T cell repertoires in COVID-19. Sequenced by immunoSEQ multiplex PCR; TCRdb stores in-frame clones only, minus some. The sample includes over 60,000 clones, around 80% of them seen just once. The sequencing input was peripheral blood. These receptors came from a human donor in a cohort sampled during active COVID-19. The CDR3 runs from the conserved cysteine through the conserved F or W. A D gene is named only where the DNA matches it firmly.

D gene: .; V gene: TRBV12-5; J gene: TRBJ2-7; CDR3 protein: CASGLDRPLPYEQYF
D gene: TRBD1; V gene: TRBV6-5; J gene: TRBJ1-1; CDR3 protein: CASWTGATTEAFF
D gene: TRBD1; V gene: TRBV3-1/TRBV3-2; J gene: TRBJ1-4; CDR3 protein: CASSQGGTGLTNEKLFF
D gene: .; V gene: TRBV5-5; J gene: TRBJ1-1; CDR3 protein: CASSLVGRAENTEAFF
D gene: TRBD1; V gene: TRBV2; J gene: TRBJ2-5; CDR3 protein: CATHRDRGWETQYF
D gene: .; V gene: TRBV2; J gene: TRBJ1-1; CDR3 protein: CASSERVNTEAFF
D gene: .; V gene: TRBV7-2; J gene: TRBJ2-6; CDR3 protein: CASSYNSGANVLTF
D gene: TRBD1; V gene: TRBV6-4; J gene: TRBJ1-5; CDR3 protein: CASSGDRGNQPQHF
D gene: .; V gene: TRBV29-1; J gene: TRBJ2-6; CDR3 protein: CSVVAGVGANVLTF
D gene: .; V gene: TRBV15; J gene: TRBJ1-5; CDR3 protein: CATSRDQMGDQPQHF
D gene: .; V gene: TRBV29-1; J gene: TRBJ1-5; CDR3 protein: CSVGGANSNQPQHF
D gene: TRBD1; V gene: TRBV18; J gene: TRBJ1-2; CDR3 protein: CASSPAGGYGYTF
D gene: .; V gene: TRBV10-3; J gene: TRBJ2-2; CDR3 protein: CAIRESLGNTGELFF
D gene: TRBD2; V gene: TRBV6-2/TRBV6-3; J gene: TRBJ2-3; CDR3 protein: CASSSNSGEDTQYF
D gene: .; V gene: TRBV7-2; J gene: TRBJ2-3; CDR3 protein: CASSPERASWDTQYF
D gene: TRBD1; V gene: TRBV25-1; J gene: TRBJ1-1; CDR3 protein: CASSGPTGPIFNEAFF
D gene: TRBD2; V gene: TRBV2; J gene: TRBJ2-7; CDR3 protein: CASSRLAGDTYEQYF
D gene: .; V gene: TRBV2; J gene: TRBJ1-6; CDR3 protein: CASSVESSYNSPLHF
D gene: .; V gene: TRBV3-1/TRBV3-2; J gene: TRBJ2-7; CDR3 protein: CASSPRGGRNEQYF
D gene: TRBD1; V gene: TRBV27; J gene: TRBJ1-1; CDR3 protein: CASSLDGQVGVLMNTEAFF
D gene: .; V gene: TRBV29-1; J gene: TRBJ1-2; CDR3 protein: CSVHSGRGYGYTF
D gene: TRBD1; V gene: TRBV11-3; J gene: TRBJ1-1; CDR3 protein: CASSFGTGSEAFF
D gene: .; V gene: TRBV27; J gene: TRBJ2-2; CDR3 protein: CASKTLGAAGELFF
D gene: .; V gene: TRBV7-8; J gene: TRBJ1-2; CDR3 protein: CASSLAFLGYTF
D gene: TRBD2; V gene: TRBV12-5; J gene: TRBJ2-5; CDR3 protein: CASGLWLAGAETQYF
D gene: .; V gene: TRBV6-5; J gene: TRBJ2-6; CDR3 protein: CASSPGGPGANVLTF
D gene: .; V gene: TRBV19; J gene: TRBJ1-2; CDR3 protein: CASSQDNSGAYGYTF
D gene: TRBD1; V gene: TRBV7-2; J gene: TRBJ2-1; CDR3 protein: CASSPWDSGHNEQFF
D gene: .; V gene: TRBV7-9; J gene: TRBJ1-4; CDR3 protein: CASSPTHRDEKLFF
D gene: .; V gene: TRBV2; J gene: TRBJ1-2; CDR3 protein: CASRSGEGNYGYTF
D gene: .; V gene: TRBV10-2; J gene: TRBJ2-7; CDR3 protein: CASSEPFYEQYF
D gene: .; V gene: TRBV12-5; J gene: TRBJ1-2; CDR3 protein: CASGTQGSYGYTF
D gene: TRBD2; V gene: TRBV5-1; J gene: TRBJ2-5; CDR3 protein: CASSIAGGTQETQYF
D gene: TRBD2; V gene: TRBV11-3; J gene: TRBJ2-1; CDR3 protein: CASSPGGSGGAVEQFF
D gene: TRBD1; V gene: TRBV27; J gene: TRBJ1-6; CDR3 protein: CASSEDYRGHSPLHF
D gene: TRBD2; V gene: TRBV19; J gene: TRBJ2-3; CDR3 protein: CASSGGLAGTPSTDTQYF
D gene: TRBD1; V gene: TRBV5-1; J gene: TRBJ1-5; CDR3 protein: CASSNGQGGQPQHF
D gene: TRBD1; V gene: TRBV11-2; J gene: TRBJ1-2; CDR3 protein: CASSSTGDGYTF
D gene: .; V gene: TRBV2; J gene: TRBJ2-5; CDR3 protein: CASSAIRVTGAETQYF